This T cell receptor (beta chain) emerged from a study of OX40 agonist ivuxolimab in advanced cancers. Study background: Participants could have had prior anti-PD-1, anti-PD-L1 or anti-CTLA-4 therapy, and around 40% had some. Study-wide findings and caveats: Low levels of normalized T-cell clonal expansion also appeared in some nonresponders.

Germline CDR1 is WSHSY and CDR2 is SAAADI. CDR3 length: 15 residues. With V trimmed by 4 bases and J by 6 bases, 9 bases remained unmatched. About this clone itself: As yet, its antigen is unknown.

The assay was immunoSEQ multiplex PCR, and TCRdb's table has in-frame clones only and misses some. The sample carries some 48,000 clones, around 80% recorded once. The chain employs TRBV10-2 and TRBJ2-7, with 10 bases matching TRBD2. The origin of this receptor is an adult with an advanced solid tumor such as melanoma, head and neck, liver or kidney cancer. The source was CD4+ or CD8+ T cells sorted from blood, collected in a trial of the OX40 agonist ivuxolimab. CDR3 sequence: CASSALAGGFSEQYF. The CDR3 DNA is TGCGCCAGCAGTGCGTTAGCGGGAGGTTTCTCCGAGCAGTACTTC.